This is a list of T cell receptor beta chains from one sample in a study of ipilimumab plus nivolumab after autologous stem cell transplantation. Measured with immunoSEQ multiplex PCR; TCRdb has only the in-frame clones, and not every one. The sample contains about 16,000 clones, over 70% of which appear only once. The sample here was PBMCs, taken in a trial of ipilimumab plus nivolumab as post-transplant consolidation. Receptors originate from a male donor with diffuse large B-cell lymphoma. CDR3s include the opening cysteine and the closing phenylalanine or tryptophan. Fields, in order: CDR3 DNA, CDR3 protein, clone size, V gene, J gene, D gene. D genes are given only for firm matches. The size of a clone is reported for some rows only, either as once, few or many, or as a class for expanded clones.

cdr3_nt: TGTGCCAGCAGTCGACAGGGGGCAAATTCACCCCTCCACTTT; cdr3_aa: CASSRQGANSPLHF; clone_size: NA; v_call: TRBV27; j_call: TRBJ1-6; d_call: TRBD1
cdr3_nt: TGTGCCAGCAGCCCCCTAGCGGGGAACACAGATACGCAGTATTTT; cdr3_aa: CASSPLAGNTDTQYF; clone_size: NA; v_call: TRBV7-9; j_call: TRBJ2-3; d_call: TRBD2
cdr3_nt: TGTGCCAGCAGCTTGGCCGAGGGGGCTACTAATGAGCAGTTCTTC; cdr3_aa: CASSLAEGATNEQFF; clone_size: NA; v_call: TRBV5-8; j_call: TRBJ2-1; d_call: TRBD1
cdr3_nt: TGTGCCAGTAGTATAGTTCCCCTGAATCAGCCCCAGCATTTT; cdr3_aa: CASSIVPLNQPQHF; clone_size: NA; v_call: TRBV19; j_call: TRBJ1-5; d_call: NA
cdr3_nt: TGTGCCAGCGCCGAGGCGTGGGGCACAGATACGCAGTATTTT; cdr3_aa: CASAEAWGTDTQYF; clone_size: once; v_call: TRBV2; j_call: TRBJ2-3; d_call: NA
cdr3_nt: TGCGCTAGCAGCTTAGCGGGGACAGGGTCCCACGAGCAGTACTTC; cdr3_aa: CASSLAGTGSHEQYF; clone_size: NA; v_call: TRBV7-7; j_call: TRBJ2-7; d_call: NA
cdr3_nt: TGTGCCAGCAGCTTAGCGGTCGGGACTGTGAGCTCCTACAATGAGCAGTTCTTC; cdr3_aa: CASSLAVGTVSSYNEQFF; clone_size: NA; v_call: TRBV7-2; j_call: TRBJ2-1; d_call: NA
cdr3_nt: TGTGCCTGGAGTCCCCGGGACAGGGACCATCATGAGCAGTTCTTC; cdr3_aa: CAWSPRDRDHHEQFF; clone_size: NA; v_call: TRBV30; j_call: TRBJ2-1; d_call: TRBD1
cdr3_nt: TGTGCCAGCAGTTTATGGAAGACATTAACGAACACCGGGGAGCTGTTTTTT; cdr3_aa: CASSLWKTLTNTGELFF; clone_size: NA; v_call: TRBV28; j_call: TRBJ2-2; d_call: NA
cdr3_nt: TGTGCCAGCAGTGCACAGGAGAACAATGGCAATCAGCCCCAGCATTTT; cdr3_aa: CASSAQENNGNQPQHF; clone_size: few; v_call: TRBV2; j_call: TRBJ1-5; d_call: NA
cdr3_nt: TGTGCCAGCAGTGGGACAGGGAATTACAATGAGCAGTTCTTC; cdr3_aa: CASSGTGNYNEQFF; clone_size: NA; v_call: TRBV2; j_call: TRBJ2-1; d_call: TRBD1
cdr3_nt: TGTGCCAGTAGTATGCGGCGGGGGGGGCCGGCAGATACGCAGTATTTT; cdr3_aa: CASSMRRGGPADTQYF; clone_size: NA; v_call: TRBV19; j_call: TRBJ2-3; d_call: TRBD2
cdr3_nt: TGTGCCAGCAGCTTAGTGTCGACAAATTCACCCCTCCACTTT; cdr3_aa: CASSLVSTNSPLHF; clone_size: NA; v_call: TRBV11-1; j_call: TRBJ1-6; d_call: NA
cdr3_nt: TGCGCCAGCAGCCAGGCGGGTCGGGGGGTCAATGAGCAGTTCTTC; cdr3_aa: CASSQAGRGVNEQFF; clone_size: NA; v_call: TRBV5-1; j_call: TRBJ2-1; d_call: TRBD2
cdr3_nt: TGTGCCAGCAGCTTACCAGGGAACAATGAGCAGTTCTTC; cdr3_aa: CASSLPGNNEQFF; clone_size: NA; v_call: TRBV7-3; j_call: TRBJ2-1; d_call: NA
cdr3_nt: TGTGCCAGCAGCTTTGGGGGTGTGGGAAACACCATATATTTT; cdr3_aa: CASSFGGVGNTIYF; clone_size: NA; v_call: TRBV11-2; j_call: TRBJ1-3; d_call: NA
cdr3_nt: TGCAGCGTTGTAGCTCTTTCGAGAGATACGCAGTATTTT; cdr3_aa: CSVVALSRDTQYF; clone_size: NA; v_call: TRBV29-1; j_call: TRBJ2-3; d_call: NA
cdr3_nt: TGTGCCAGCAGTCTACAGGGGGCCCTTAATCAGCCCCAGCATTTT; cdr3_aa: CASSLQGALNQPQHF; clone_size: NA; v_call: TRBV6-6; j_call: TRBJ1-5; d_call: TRBD1
cdr3_nt: TGTGCCAGCCTCCCGGGACAGGGTTTCGGGCACGGGGAGCTGTTTTTT; cdr3_aa: CASLPGQGFGHGELFF; clone_size: NA; v_call: TRBV19; j_call: TRBJ2-2; d_call: TRBD1